This T cell receptor (beta chain) was identified in a study of CD8 T cells in Susac syndrome. In the study overall: Blood was drawn from Susac syndrome patients while they were therapy-naive, on corticosteroids, or on intravenous immunoglobulin alone.

The V gene's germline CDR1 is SNHLY and CDR2 FYNNEI. The germline V and J ends were trimmed by 3 bases and 6 bases, with 11 bases remaining between them. The CDR3 contains 13 residues. With random hexamers, 0.5 to 1 ug RNA was reverse transcribed. TCRdb re-analysed the immunoSEQ multiplex PCR reads in MiXCR, keeping a single row per CDR3 protein. The data contain some 130,000 distinct CDR3 sequences, roughly 94% of them singletons. This TCR came from a human donor with Susac syndrome. Sample: CD8+ T cells from PBMCs. The chain links TRBV2 to TRBJ1-2, with D unresolved. This CDR3 is CASSEVVSHGYTF. CDR3 coding DNA: TGTGCCAGCAGTGAGGTAGTCTCACATGGCTACACCTTC.